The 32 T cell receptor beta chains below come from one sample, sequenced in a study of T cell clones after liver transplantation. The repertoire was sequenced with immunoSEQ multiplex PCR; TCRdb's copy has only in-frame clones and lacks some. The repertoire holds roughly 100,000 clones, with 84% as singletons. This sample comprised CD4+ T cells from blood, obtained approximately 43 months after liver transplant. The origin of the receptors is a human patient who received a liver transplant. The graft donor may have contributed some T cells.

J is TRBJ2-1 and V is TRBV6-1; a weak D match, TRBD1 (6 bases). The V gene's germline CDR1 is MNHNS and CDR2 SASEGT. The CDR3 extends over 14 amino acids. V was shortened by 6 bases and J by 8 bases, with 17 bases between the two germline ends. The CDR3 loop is CASRGLGQGYEQFF. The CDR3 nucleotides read TGTGCCAGCAGGGGGTTGGGACAAGGATATGAGCAGTTCTTC.

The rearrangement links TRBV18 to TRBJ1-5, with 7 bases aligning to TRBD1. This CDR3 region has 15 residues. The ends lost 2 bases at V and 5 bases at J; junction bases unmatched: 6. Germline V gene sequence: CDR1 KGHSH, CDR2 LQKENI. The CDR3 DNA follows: TGTGCCAGCTCACCAAGGACAGGATCACATCAGCCCCAGCATTTT. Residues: CASSPRTGSHQPQHF.

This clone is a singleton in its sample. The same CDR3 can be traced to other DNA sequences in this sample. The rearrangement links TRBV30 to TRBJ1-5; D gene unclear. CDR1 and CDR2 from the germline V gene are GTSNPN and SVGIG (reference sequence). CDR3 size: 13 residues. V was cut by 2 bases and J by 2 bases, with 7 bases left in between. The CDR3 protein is CAWSSGGNQPQHF. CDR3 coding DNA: TGTGCCTGGAGTAGCGGGGGCAATCAGCCCCAGCATTTT.

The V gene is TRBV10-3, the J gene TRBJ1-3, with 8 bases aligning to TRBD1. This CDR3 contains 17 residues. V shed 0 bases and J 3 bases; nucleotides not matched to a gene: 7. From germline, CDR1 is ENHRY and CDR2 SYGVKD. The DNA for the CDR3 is TGTGCCATCAGTGAGTCGACGCAGGGGGCAGGTGGAAACACCATATATTTT. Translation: CAISESTQGAGGNTIYF.

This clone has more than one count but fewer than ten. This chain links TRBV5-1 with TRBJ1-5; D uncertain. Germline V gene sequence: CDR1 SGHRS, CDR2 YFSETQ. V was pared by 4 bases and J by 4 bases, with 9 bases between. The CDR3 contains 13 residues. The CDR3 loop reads CASSREPNQPQHF. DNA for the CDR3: TGCGCCAGCAGCAGAGAACCTAATCAGCCCCAGCATTTT.

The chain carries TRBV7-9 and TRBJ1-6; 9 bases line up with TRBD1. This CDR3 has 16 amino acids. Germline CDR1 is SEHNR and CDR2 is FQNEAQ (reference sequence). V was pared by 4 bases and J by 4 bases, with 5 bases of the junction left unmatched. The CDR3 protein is CASSYGQGFYNSPLHF. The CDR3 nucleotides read TGTGCCAGCAGCTACGGACAGGGGTTTTATAATTCACCCCTCCACTTT.

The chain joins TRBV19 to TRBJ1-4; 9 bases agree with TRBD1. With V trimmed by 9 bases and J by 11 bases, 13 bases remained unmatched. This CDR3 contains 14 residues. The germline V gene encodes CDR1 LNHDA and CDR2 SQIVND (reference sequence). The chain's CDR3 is CASLDRGSSRKLFF. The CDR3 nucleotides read TGTGCCAGCTTAGACAGGGGGTCGAGTCGGAAACTGTTTTTT.

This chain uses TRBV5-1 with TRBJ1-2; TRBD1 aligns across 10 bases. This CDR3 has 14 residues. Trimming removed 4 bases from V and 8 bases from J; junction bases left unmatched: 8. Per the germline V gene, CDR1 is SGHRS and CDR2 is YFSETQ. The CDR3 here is CASSPGQGNGGYTF. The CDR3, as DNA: TGCGCCAGCAGCCCGGGACAGGGGAACGGCGGCTACACCTTC.

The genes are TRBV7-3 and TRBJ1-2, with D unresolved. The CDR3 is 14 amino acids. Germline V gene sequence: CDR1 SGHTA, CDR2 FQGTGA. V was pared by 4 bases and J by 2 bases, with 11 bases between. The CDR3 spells CASSSSVFNYGYTF. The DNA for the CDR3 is TGTGCCAGCAGCTCGTCGGTATTCAACTATGGCTACACCTTC.

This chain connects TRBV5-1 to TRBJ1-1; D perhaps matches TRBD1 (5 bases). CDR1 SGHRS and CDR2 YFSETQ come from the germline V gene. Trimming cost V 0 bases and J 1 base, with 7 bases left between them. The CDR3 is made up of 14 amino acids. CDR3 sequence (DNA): TGCGCCAGCAGCTTGGACACAGGGAACACTGAAGCTTTCTTT. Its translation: CASSLDTGNTEAFF.

The DNA of the CDR3 is TGTGCCAGCCGAACCAGGGGTGAAAAACTGTTTTTT. It codes for CASRTRGEKLFF. This rearrangement joins TRBV6-5 to TRBJ1-4; tentative D call: TRBD1 (6 bases). The germline V gene encodes CDR1 MNHEY and CDR2 SVGAGI. CDR3 size: 12 residues. Trimming shortened V by 8 bases and J by 7 bases, and 11 bases separated the two germline ends.

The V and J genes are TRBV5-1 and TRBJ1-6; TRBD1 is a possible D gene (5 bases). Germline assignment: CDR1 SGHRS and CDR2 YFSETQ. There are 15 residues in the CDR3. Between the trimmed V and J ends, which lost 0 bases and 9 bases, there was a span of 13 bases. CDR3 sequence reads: CASSLDWGSGSPLHF. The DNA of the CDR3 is TGCGCCAGCAGCTTGGATTGGGGGTCGGGTTCACCCCTCCACTTT.

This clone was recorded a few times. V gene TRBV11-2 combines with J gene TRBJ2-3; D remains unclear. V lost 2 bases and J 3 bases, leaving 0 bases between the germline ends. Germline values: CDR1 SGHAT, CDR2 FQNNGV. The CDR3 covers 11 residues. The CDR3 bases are TGTGCCAGCAGCTTAACAGATACGCAGTATTTT. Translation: CASSLTDTQYF.

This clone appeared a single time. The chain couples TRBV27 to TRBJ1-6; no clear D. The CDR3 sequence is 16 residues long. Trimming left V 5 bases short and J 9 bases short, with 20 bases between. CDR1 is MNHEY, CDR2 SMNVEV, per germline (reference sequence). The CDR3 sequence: CASSPTTRLRGSPLHF. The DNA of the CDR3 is TGTGCCAGCAGTCCTACGACAAGGCTTCGGGGTTCACCCCTCCACTTT.

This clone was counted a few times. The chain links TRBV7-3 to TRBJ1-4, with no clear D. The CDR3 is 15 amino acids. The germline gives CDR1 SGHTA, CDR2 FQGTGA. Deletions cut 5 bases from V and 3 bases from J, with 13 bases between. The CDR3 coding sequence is TGTGCCAGCAGCCGGCTTGTGGTGGCTAATGAAAAACTGTTTTTT. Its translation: CASSRLVVANEKLFF.

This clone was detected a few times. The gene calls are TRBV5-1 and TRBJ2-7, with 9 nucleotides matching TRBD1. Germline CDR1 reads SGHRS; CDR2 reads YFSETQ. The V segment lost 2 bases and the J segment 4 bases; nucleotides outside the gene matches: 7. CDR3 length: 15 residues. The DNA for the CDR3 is TGCGCCAGCAGCTTCTCCGGGACAGGGCCATACGAGCAGTACTTC. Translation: CASSFSGTGPYEQYF. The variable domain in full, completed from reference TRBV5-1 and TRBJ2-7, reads KAGVTQTPRYLIKTRGQQVTLSCSPISGHRSVSWYQQTPGQGLQFLFEYFSETQRNKGNFPGRFSGRQFSNSRSEMNVSTLELGDSALYLCASSFSGTGPYEQYFGPGTRLTVT.

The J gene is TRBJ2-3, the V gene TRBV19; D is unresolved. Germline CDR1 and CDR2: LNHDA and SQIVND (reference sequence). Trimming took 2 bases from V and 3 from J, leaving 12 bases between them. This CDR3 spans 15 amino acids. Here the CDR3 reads CASSIRATPTDTQYF. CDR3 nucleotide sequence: TGTGCCAGTAGTATAAGGGCCACCCCGACAGATACGCAGTATTTT. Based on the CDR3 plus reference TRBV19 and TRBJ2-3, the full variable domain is DGGITQSPKYLFRKEGQNVTLSCEQNLNHDAMYWYRQDPGQGLRLIYYSQIVNDFQKGDIAEGYSVSREKKESFPLTVTSAQKNPTAFYLCASSIRATPTDTQYFGPGTRLTVL.

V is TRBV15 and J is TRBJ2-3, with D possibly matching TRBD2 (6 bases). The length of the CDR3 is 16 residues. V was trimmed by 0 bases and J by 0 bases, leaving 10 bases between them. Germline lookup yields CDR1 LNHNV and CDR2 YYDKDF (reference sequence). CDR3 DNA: TGTGCCACCAGCAGAGAAGGACGGGGGAGCACAGATACGCAGTATTTT. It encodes CATSREGRGSTDTQYF.

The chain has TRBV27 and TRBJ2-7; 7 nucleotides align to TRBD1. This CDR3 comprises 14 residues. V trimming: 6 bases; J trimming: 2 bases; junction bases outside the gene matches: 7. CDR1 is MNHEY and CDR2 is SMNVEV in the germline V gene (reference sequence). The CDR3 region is CASRRTGRPYEQYF. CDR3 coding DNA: TGTGCCAGCAGGCGGACAGGCCGACCCTACGAGCAGTACTTC.

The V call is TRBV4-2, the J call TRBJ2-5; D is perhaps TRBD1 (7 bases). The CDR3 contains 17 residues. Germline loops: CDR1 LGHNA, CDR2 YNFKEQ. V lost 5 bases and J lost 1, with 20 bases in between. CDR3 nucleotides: TGTGCCAGCAGCACCCGGGGCAGGGGGAGGTTCCAAGAGACCCAGTACTTC. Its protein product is CASSTRGRGRFQETQYF.

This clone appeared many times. CDR3 region: CASSVVGGEAFF. DNA of the CDR3: TGTGCCAGCAGCGTAGTCGGGGGTGAAGCTTTCTTT. The chain employs TRBV9 and TRBJ1-1, with D perhaps TRBD1 (5 bases). Trimming took off 0 bases at V and 7 bases at J, with 7 bases between the two ends. The CDR3 runs to 12 residues. The germline gives CDR1 SGDLS, CDR2 YYNGEE.

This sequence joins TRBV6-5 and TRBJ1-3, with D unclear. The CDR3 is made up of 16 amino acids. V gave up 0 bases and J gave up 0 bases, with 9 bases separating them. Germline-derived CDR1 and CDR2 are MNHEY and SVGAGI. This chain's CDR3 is CASSYSSVVSGNTIYF. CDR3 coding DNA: TGTGCCAGCAGTTACTCCTCAGTTGTCTCTGGAAACACCATATATTTT.

CDR3: CASSVGADVYYEQYF. CDR3 bases: TGTGCCAGCAGCGTTGGGGCGGATGTGTACTACGAGCAGTACTTC. This chain connects TRBV9 to TRBJ2-7; weak D call: TRBD1 (5 bases). Germline V gene sequence: CDR1 SGDLS, CDR2 YYNGEE. V was clipped by 2 bases and J by 3 bases, with 15 bases between them. The CDR3 totals 15 residues.

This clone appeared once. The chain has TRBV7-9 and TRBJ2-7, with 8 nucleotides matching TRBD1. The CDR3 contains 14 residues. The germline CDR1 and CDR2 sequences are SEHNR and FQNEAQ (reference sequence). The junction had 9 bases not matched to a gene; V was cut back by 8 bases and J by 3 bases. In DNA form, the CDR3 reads TGTGCCAGCTCCTTCAGGGGACAGGACTACGAGCAGTACTTC. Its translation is CASSFRGQDYEQYF.

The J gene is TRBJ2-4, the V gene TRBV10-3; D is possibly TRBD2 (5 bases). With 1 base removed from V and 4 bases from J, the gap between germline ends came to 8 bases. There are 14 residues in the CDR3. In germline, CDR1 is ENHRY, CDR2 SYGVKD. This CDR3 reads CAISEWGAKNIQYF. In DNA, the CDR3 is TGTGCCATCAGTGAGTGGGGAGCAAAAAACATTCAGTACTTC.

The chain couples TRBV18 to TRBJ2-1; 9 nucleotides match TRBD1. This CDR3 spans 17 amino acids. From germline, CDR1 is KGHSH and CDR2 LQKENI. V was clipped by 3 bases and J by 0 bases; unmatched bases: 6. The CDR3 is CASSPPAGQGSYNEQFF. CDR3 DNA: TGTGCCAGCTCACCCCCGGCGGGACAGGGCTCCTACAATGAGCAGTTCTTC.

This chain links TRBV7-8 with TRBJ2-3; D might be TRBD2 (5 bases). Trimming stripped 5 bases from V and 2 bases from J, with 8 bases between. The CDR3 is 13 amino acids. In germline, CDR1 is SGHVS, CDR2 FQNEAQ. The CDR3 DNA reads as TGTGCCAGCAGCGCGGACTCCACAGATACGCAGTATTTT. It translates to CASSADSTDTQYF.

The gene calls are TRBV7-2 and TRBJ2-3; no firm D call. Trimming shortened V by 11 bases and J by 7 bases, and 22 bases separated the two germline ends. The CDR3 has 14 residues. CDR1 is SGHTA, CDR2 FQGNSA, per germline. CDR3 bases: TGTGCCCTCGCGGCCGTTGCCTTAACACATACGCAGTATTTT. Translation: CALAAVALTHTQYF.

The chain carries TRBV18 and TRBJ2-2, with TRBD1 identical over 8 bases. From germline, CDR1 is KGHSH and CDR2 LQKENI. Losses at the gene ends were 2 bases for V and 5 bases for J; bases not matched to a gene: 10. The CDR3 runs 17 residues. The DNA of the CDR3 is TGTGCCAGCTCACCAGGTCTTGGCAGGGGGCGAACCGGGGAGCTGTTTTTT. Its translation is CASSPGLGRGRTGELFF.

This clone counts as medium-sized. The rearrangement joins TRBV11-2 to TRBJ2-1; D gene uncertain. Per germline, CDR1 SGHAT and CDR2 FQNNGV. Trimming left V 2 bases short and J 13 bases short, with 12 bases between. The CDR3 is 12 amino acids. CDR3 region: CASSLSARGQFF. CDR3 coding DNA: TGTGCCAGCAGCTTATCCGCTCGAGGACAGTTCTTC.

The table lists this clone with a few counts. The CDR3 spells CASSIISGRSPQETQYF. Here the CDR3 DNA reads TGTGCCAGCAGTATAATAAGCGGGAGGTCCCCACAAGAGACCCAGTACTTC. This chain uses TRBV28 with TRBJ2-5; 9 bases line up with TRBD2. Germline CDR1 reads MDHEN; CDR2 reads SYDVKM. CDR3 length: 17 residues. Trimming cost V 5 bases and J 2 bases; bases outside gene matches: 12.

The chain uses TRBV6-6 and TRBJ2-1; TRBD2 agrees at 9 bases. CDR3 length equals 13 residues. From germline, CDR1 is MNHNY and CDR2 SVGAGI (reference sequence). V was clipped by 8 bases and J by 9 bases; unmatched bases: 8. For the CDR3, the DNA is TGTGCCAGCGGGGATCTAGCGGGACGTGAGCAGTTCTTC. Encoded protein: CASGDLAGREQFF.